This T cell receptor (beta chain) was obtained from a study of shared clonotypes between healthy human individuals. Overall study: CD4 naive and memory got three plates each, CD8 naive two, CD8 memory one.

The CDR3 has 13 amino acids. Germline lookup yields CDR1 LNHDA and CDR2 SQIVND (reference sequence). V was shortened by 6 bases and J by 4 bases, with 10 bases between the two germline ends. This clone was recorded at least ten times. TCRdb's copy holds only in-frame clones and misses some; the assay was immunoSEQ multiplex PCR. The sample lists about 110,000 clones; around 71% were seen once. The sequenced sample consisted of memory CD8+ T cells sorted from blood. As to subset: CD45RO+ cells pooled with CCR7-negative TemRA cells. The V and J genes are TRBV19 and TRBJ2-1; D is unclear. This TCR came from a woman aged 30 to 39 in good health. The DNA of the CDR3 is TGTGCCAGTAGCCCTGCCCGTTACAATGAGCAGTTCTTC. This encodes CASSPARYNEQFF.